What follows describes a single T cell receptor (beta chain). No antigen is known for it. Investigators reverse transcribed all isolated RNA, so they sequenced expressed TCRB transcripts. The method was immunoSEQ multiplex PCR; TCRdb's version includes in-frame clones alone and lacks a portion of them. The data contain 150,000 to 200,000 clones, 7.8% of them singletons. One heparinised draw of blood, averaging about 120 mL, came from each donor. Markers CD45RO/CCR7/CD25/CD127/CD95/CD27 served to sort CD4+ naive, central memory, regulatory and stem cell-like memory cells. The data were taken from a study of beta chain features in type 1 diabetes. General study findings and limits: Significant though moderate, a shortening of TCRB CDR3s appeared in all four CD4+ subsets of Type 1 diabetes patients. High TCR expression in some cells could lead to their over-representation in cDNA sequencing.

The receptor was isolated from a woman between 40 and 55 years old with type 1 diabetes. The sample was central memory CD4+ T cells from blood.

The CDR3 bases are TGTGCCAGCAGCCCCCCGGGGTCCTCGACCTACAATGAGCAGTTCTTC. Its translation is CASSPPGSSTYNEQFF. This sequence joins TRBV7-2 and TRBJ2-1; D perhaps matches TRBD2 (5 bases). The CDR3 extends over 16 amino acids. V was shortened by 5 bases and J by 2 bases, with 16 bases between the two germline ends. Germline values: CDR1 SGHTA, CDR2 FQGNSA.